This entry lists 12 T cell receptor beta chains sequenced from one sample in a study of T cell responses to AZD1222 COVID-19 vaccine. The protocol was immunoSEQ multiplex PCR, while the TCRdb copy is restricted to in-frame clones and leaves out a portion. Here the sample spans around 28,000 clones, around 78% being singletons. The material was peripheral blood, obtained on day 0 of AZD1222 vaccination. These receptors all come from an adult in good health.

V is TRBV7-2 and J is TRBJ1-2, with a possible D match to TRBD1 (5 bases). This CDR3 has 15 residues. The V gene's germline CDR1 is SGHTA and CDR2 FQGNSA. The V end lost 1 base, the J end lost 4 bases, and 13 bases lay between the germline ends. This CDR3 reads CASSLGQGVGYGYTF. The CDR3 coding sequence is TGTGCCAGCAGCTTAGGGCAGGGTGTCGGCTATGGCTACACCTTC.

The V gene is TRBV10-1, the J gene TRBJ1-2; tentative D call: TRBD1 (6 bases). With 4 bases removed from V and 4 bases from J, the gap between germline ends came to 19 bases. The CDR3 extends over 16 amino acids. Germline lookup yields CDR1 WNHNN and CDR2 SYGVQD (reference sequence). As DNA, the CDR3 is TGCGCCAGCAGTGCTATTGGACAGCACACAAGCTATGGCTACACCTTC. Translated, it gives CASSAIGQHTSYGYTF.

There are a few counts of this clone. This chain links TRBV27 with TRBJ2-4; a weak D match, TRBD1 (6 bases). Germline V CDR1 and CDR2: MNHEY, SMNVEV (reference sequence). V was clipped by 3 bases and J by 4 bases, with 13 bases between them. The CDR3 spans 15 residues. CDR3 protein: CASSLFRDIKNIQYF. CDR3 DNA: TGTGCCAGCAGTTTGTTCCGGGACATAAAAAACATTCAGTACTTC.

V gene TRBV11-2 combines with J gene TRBJ2-1; 7 nucleotides align to TRBD1. The CDR3 contains 15 residues. Trimming took 5 bases from V and 4 from J; bases not matched to a gene: 8. Germline values: CDR1 SGHAT, CDR2 FQNNGV. The CDR3 sequence: CASSPPGTVYNEQFF. The CDR3 DNA reads as TGTGCCAGCAGCCCCCCCGGGACAGTATACAATGAGCAGTTCTTC.

This rearrangement joins TRBV5-1 to TRBJ2-3, with 8 bases that match TRBD2. Germline lookup yields CDR1 SGHRS and CDR2 YFSETQ. This CDR3 region has 14 residues. With 7 bases clipped from V and 3 bases from J, the junction kept 7 bases outside the gene matches. The CDR3 DNA follows: TGCGCCAGCTCACCGGGGGGGCAGACAGATACGCAGTATTTT. It is translated as CASSPGGQTDTQYF.

V and J are TRBV7-2 and TRBJ1-2; D ambiguous. Per germline, CDR1 SGHTA and CDR2 FQGNSA. V shed 3 bases and J shed 7 bases, with 12 bases lying between them. This CDR3 region has 13 residues. CDR3 sequence (DNA): TGTGCCAGCAGCTTCGAGAGCTGGGGTGGCTACACCTTC. As protein: CASSFESWGGYTF.

The V call is TRBV12-5, the J call TRBJ1-3, with TRBD1 matching 9 bases. The V segment lost 6 bases and the J segment 0 bases; nucleotides outside the gene matches: 6. There are 16 residues in the CDR3. Germline CDR1 is LGHNT and CDR2 is FRNRAP. DNA of the CDR3: TGTGCTAGTGGGAACCCGGGACAGGGCTCTGGAAACACCATATATTTT. Protein product: CASGNPGQGSGNTIYF. Looking up the rest from reference TRBV12-5 and TRBJ1-3 gives the full variable domain: DARVTQTPRHKVTEMGQEVTMRCQPILGHNTVFWYRQTMMQGLELLAYFRNRAPLDDSGMPKDRFSAEMPDATLATLKIQPSEPRDSAVYFCASGNPGQGSGNTIYFGEGSWLTVV.

The CDR3 sequence: CATSYLAMEKLFF. The CDR3 nucleotides are TGTGCCACCTCGTACCTGGCGATGGAAAAACTGTTTTTT. This chain uses TRBV5-5 with TRBJ1-4, with unresolved D. Trimming took off 9 bases at V and 8 bases at J, with 17 bases between the two ends. The length of the CDR3 is 13 residues. Germline V CDR1 and CDR2: SGHKS, YYEKEE (reference sequence). Based on the CDR3 plus reference TRBV5-5 and TRBJ1-4, the full variable domain is DAGVTQSPTHLIKTRGQQVTLRCSPISGHKSVSWYQQVLGQGPQFIFQYYEKEERGRGNFPDRFSARQFPNYSSELNVNALLLGDSALYLCATSYLAMEKLFFGSGTQLSVL.

The CDR3 sequence is CASSVVGTEHGYTF. The CDR3 DNA reads TGTGCCAGCAGCGTAGTAGGGACAGAACATGGCTACACCTTC. The genes are TRBV9 and TRBJ1-2, with 7 bases lining up with TRBD1. The junction had 5 bases not matched to a gene; V was cut back by 0 bases and J by 6 bases. The CDR3 contains 14 residues. Germline V gene data show CDR1 as SGDLS and CDR2 as YYNGEE.

This clone has only one observation. An end of the junction does not agree with germline; a read error may underlie this. V is TRBV7-2 and J is TRBJ2-1; 10 nucleotides line up with TRBD2. The CDR3 length is 15 residues. Germline-derived CDR1 and CDR2 are SGHTA and FQGNSA. The CDR3 region has the DNA TGTGCCAGCAGCCTAGCGGGAGCGAACTACAATGAGCAGTTCTTC. Translation: CASSLAGANYNEQFF.

V usage is TRBV6-6 and J usage is TRBJ2-2; unclear D gene. Germline values: CDR1 MNHNY, CDR2 SVGAGI (reference sequence). Trimming shortened V by 4 bases and J by 6 bases, and 6 bases separated the two germline ends. This CDR3 comprises 12 residues. CDR3 bases: TGTGCCAGCAGTTCATCCCCCGGGGAGCTGTTTTTT. As protein: CASSSSPGELFF.

This clone was counted a single time. The CDR3 loop is CASSPRGTDNSPLHF. The CDR3 nucleotides are TGTGCCAGCAGCCCGCGAGGGACAGATAATTCACCCCTCCACTTT. The rearrangement joins TRBV7-2 to TRBJ1-6, with 7 bases that match TRBD1. Germline CDR1 reads SGHTA; CDR2 reads FQGNSA. V shed 5 bases and J 5 bases; nucleotides not matched to a gene: 6. CDR3 length: 15 residues.